Listed below are T cell receptor beta chains from one sample, sequenced in a study of PD-L1 blockade in urothelial cancer. Here immunoSEQ multiplex PCR was the method, and the copy in TCRdb shows in-frame clones only, minus some. The sample shows tens of thousands of clones, approximately 86% of them seen only once. This specimen was PBMCs, taken around atezolizumab (anti-PD-L1) treatment. These receptors were obtained from a man in his forties with urothelial cancer. Both conserved end residues are part of each CDR3. The order of the fields is J gene, clone size, V gene, D gene, CDR3 protein, CDR3 DNA. D genes are given only for firm matches. Rows may omit the clone size; those that give it use once, few, many or a size class.

>TRBJ2-3|-|TRBV30|TRBD1
CAWSGALDRGSADTQYF
TGTGCCTGGAGTGGCGCCTTGGACAGGGGGTCAGCAGATACGCAGTATTTT
>TRBJ2-7|-|TRBV29-1|-
CSVSEGGAYEQYF
TGCAGCGTTTCAGAGGGGGGGGCCTACGAGCAGTACTTC
>TRBJ2-1|-|TRBV5-1|-
CASTQGMGIYSYNEQFF
TGCGCCAGCACCCAGGGAATGGGGATCTACTCTTACAATGAGCAGTTCTTC
>TRBJ2-7|-|TRBV7-2|TRBD2
CASSPLAGGEQYF
TGTGCCAGCAGCCCGCTAGCGGGAGGCGAGCAGTACTTC
>TRBJ2-7|-|TRBV13|-
CASSLTPSRVSNEQYF
TGTGCCAGCAGCTTAACACCCTCGCGGGTATCCAACGAGCAGTACTTC
>TRBJ1-1|-|TRBV4-1|-
CASSQPAGNTEAFF
TGCGCCAGCAGCCAGCCGGCGGGGAACACTGAAGCTTTCTTT
>TRBJ1-1|few|TRBV13|-
CASSAPREGDTEAFF
TGTGCCAGCAGCGCGCCCCGGGAGGGGGACACTGAAGCTTTCTTT
>TRBJ1-3|-|TRBV28|-
CASSSPQGLSGNTIYF
TGTGCCAGCAGTTCCCCACAGGGCCTCTCTGGAAACACCATATATTTT
>TRBJ1-5|-|TRBV5-1|-
CASSLTGQPHQPQHF
TGCGCCAGCAGCTTGACAGGACAGCCTCATCAGCCCCAGCATTTT
>TRBJ2-1|-|TRBV7-2|-
CASSFMGGNEQFF
TGTGCCAGCAGCTTTATGGGGGGCAATGAGCAGTTCTTC
>TRBJ1-1|-|TRBV29-1|-
CSVASGNTEAFF
TGCAGCGTTGCGTCGGGAAATACTGAAGCTTTCTTT
>TRBJ1-5|-|TRBV28|TRBD1
CASSLFRDRERPQHF
TGTGCCAGCAGTTTATTCCGGGACAGGGAACGGCCCCAGCATTTT
>TRBJ2-2|many|TRBV7-2|TRBD1
CAIRGQGSNTGELFF
TGTGCCATCCGGGGACAGGGATCGAACACCGGGGAGCTGTTTTTT
>TRBJ2-3|-|TRBV10-3|-
CAISESRVTSYTQYF
TGTGCCATCAGTGAGTCGAGGGTTACGAGCTATACGCAGTATTTT
>TRBJ1-2|-|TRBV6-5|-
CASRQGGYGYTF
TGTGCCAGCAGACAGGGCGGCTATGGCTACACCTTC
>TRBJ2-2|-|TRBV7-8|-
CASSLGGGARGELFF
TGTGCCAGCAGCCTCGGAGGGGGGGCCCGCGGGGAGCTGTTTTTT
>TRBJ2-1|-|TRBV15|-
CATSTTTGLRGNEQFF
TGTGCCACCAGCACTACGACAGGGCTGCGGGGCAATGAGCAGTTCTTC